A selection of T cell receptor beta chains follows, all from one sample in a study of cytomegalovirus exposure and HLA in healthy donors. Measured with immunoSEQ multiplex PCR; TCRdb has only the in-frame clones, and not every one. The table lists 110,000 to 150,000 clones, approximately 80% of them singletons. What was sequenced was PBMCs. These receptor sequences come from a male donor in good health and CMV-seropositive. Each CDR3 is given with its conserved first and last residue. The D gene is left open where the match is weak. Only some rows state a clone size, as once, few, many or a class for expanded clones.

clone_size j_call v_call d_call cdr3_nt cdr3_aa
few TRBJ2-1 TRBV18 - TGTGCCAGCTCACCAACCCCCCAGGGCTACAATGAGCAGTTCTTC CASSPTPQGYNEQFF
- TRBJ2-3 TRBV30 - TGTGCCTGGATGTTGGGGGGAGAGGGCACAGATACGCAGTATTTT CAWMLGGEGTDTQYF
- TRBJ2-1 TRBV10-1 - TGCGCCAGCAGTGACGGCGGGGCAAACAATGAGCAGTTCTTC CASSDGGANNEQFF
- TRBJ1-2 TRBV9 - TGTGCCAGCAGCGAACAGAGTACTGGCTACACCTTC CASSEQSTGYTF
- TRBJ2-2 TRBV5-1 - TGCGCCAGCAGCTTCCGACGGGAGAACACCGGGGAGCTGTTTTTT CASSFRRENTGELFF
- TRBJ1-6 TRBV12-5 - TGTGCTAGTGGTTTGGTAACCCGTCCGGGGAATTCACCCCTCCACTTT CASGLVTRPGNSPLHF
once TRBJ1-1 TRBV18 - TGTGCCAGCTCACCCTCGGTGAACACTGAAGCTTTCTTT CASSPSVNTEAFF
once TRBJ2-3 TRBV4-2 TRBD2 TGTGCCAGCAGCCAAGATGCGGGGGTGAGCACAGATACGCAGTATTTT CASSQDAGVSTDTQYF
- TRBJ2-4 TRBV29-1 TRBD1 TGCAGCGTCGACTCCGGGACAGGGACCGGAGAAGCCAAAAACATTCAGTACTTC CSVDSGTGTGEAKNIQYF
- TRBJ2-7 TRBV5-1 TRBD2 TGCGCCAGCAGCCCGTTGGAGCGGGACTACGAGCAGTACTTC CASSPLERDYEQYF